This TCR beta chain originates from a study of shared clonotypes between healthy human individuals. This table comes from immunoSEQ multiplex PCR, and its TCRdb copy is limited to in-frame clones, with some not included. This sample has 2 million to 3 million clones, with over 85% found just once. Among the donors, all were Caucasian adults who lived in Nashville, Tennessee. Germline CDR1 is MNHNS and CDR2 is SASEGT. The CDR3 extends over 14 amino acids. V dropped 2 bases and J dropped 6 bases, with 14 bases sitting between them. Findings of the study overall: Rarefaction revealed incomplete sorted-subset sequencing despite large depth. What naive subsets generally showed was a larger estimated richness than memory subsets showed.

Points on this clone: Its antigen is not identified.

V usage is TRBV6-1 and J usage is TRBJ2-7; no firm D call. This clonotype was obtained from a man in his late teens or twenties in good health. Some clones in this sample may be carry-over from other donors' samples. The sequencing input was naive CD4+ T cells from PBMCs. Described subset: CD45RA+ positively selected. The CDR3 DNA is TGTGCCAGCAGTGAAAACCGTCTTGTCGGCGAGCAGTACTTC. It specifies CASSENRLVGEQYF.